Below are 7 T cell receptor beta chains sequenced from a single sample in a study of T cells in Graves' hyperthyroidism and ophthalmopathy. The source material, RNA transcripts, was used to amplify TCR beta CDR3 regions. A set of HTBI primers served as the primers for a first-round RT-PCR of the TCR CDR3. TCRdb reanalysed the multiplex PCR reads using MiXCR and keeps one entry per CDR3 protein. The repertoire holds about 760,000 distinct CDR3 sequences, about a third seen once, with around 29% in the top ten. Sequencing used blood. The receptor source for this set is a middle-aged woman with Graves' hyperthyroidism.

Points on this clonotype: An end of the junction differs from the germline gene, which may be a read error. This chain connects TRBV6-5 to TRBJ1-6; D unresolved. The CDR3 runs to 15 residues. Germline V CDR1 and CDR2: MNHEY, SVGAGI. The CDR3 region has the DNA TGTGCCATCAGTTACGGACCGGGCCTCGATTCACCCCTCCACTTT. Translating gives CAISYGPGLDSPLHF.

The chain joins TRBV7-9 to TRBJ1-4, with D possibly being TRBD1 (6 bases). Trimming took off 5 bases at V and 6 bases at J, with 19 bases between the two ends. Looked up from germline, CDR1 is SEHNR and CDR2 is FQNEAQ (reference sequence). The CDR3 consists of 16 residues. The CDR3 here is CASSKPGELGYEKLFF. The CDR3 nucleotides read TGTGCCAGCAGCAAACCAGGGGAACTAGGATATGAAAAACTGTTTTTT. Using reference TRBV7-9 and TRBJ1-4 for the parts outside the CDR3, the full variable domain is DTGVSQNPRHKITKRGQNVTFRCDPISEHNRLYWYRQTLGQGPEFLTYFQNEAQLEKSRLLSDRFSAERPKGSFSTLEIQRTEQGDSAMYLCASSKPGELGYEKLFFGSGTQLSVL.

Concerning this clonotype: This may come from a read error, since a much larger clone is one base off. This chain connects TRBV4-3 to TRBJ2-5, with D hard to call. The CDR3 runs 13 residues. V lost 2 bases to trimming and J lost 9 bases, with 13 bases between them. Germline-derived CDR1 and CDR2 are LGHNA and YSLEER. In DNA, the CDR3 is TGCGCCAGCAGCCAATACGGGCAAAGGGCCCAGTACTTC. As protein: CASSQYGQRAQYF.

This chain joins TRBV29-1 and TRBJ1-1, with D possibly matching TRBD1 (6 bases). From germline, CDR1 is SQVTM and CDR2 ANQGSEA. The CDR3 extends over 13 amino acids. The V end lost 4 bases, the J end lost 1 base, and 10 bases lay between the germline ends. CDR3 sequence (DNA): TGCAGCGTTGGACAGGCAACGAACACTGAAGCTTTCTTT. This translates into CSVGQATNTEAFF.

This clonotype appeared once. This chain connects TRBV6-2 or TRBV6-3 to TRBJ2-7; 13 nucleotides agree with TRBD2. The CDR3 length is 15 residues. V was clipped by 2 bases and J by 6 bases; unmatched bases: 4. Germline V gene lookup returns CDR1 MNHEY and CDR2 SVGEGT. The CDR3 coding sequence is TGTGCCAGCAGTTACCGAGGACTAGCGGGGGTCGAGCAGTACTTC. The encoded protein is CASSYRGLAGVEQYF.

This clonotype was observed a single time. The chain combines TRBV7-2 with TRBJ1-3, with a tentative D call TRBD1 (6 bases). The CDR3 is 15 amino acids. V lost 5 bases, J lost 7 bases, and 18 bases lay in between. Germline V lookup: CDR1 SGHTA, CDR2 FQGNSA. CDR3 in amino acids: CASSPKAGQGNTIYF. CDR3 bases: TGTGCCAGCAGCCCAAAAGCGGGGCAGGGGAACACCATATATTTT.

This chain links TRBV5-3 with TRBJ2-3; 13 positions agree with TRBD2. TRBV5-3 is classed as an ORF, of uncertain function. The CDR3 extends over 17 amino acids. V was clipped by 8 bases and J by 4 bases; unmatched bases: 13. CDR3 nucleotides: TGTGCCAGCACCCAAGGGGGACTAGCGGGATTAGCAGATACGCAGTATTTT. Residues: CASTQGGLAGLADTQYF.